The TCR beta chain under discussion was sequenced for a study of Graves' ophthalmopathy and Graves' hyperthyroidism. Amplification of TCR beta CDR3 regions used RNA transcripts. The workflow started with a first-round RT-PCR run with HTBI primers and then moved on to a second-round multiplex PCR. MiXCR, run by TCRdb on the multiplex PCR reads, gives a single entry per CDR3 protein. The sample yields approximately 460,000 distinct CDR3 sequences, about an eighth seen once. Clinicians made diagnoses from clinical symptoms, serum thyroxine, TRAb, thyroid ultrasound and orbital computed tomography. The starting material, over 8.5 ml of fresh peripheral blood, provided the PBMCs. This clonotype was counted many times. The antigen remains unidentified. Trimming took 4 bases from V and 0 from J, leaving 10 bases between them. Germline V gene data show CDR1 as SNHLY and CDR2 as FYNNEI. This CDR3 contains 15 residues.

Study-level points and caveats: The model achieved about 64% sensitivity and 72.22% specificity for ophthalmopathy progression. With over 85% sensitivity and more than 75% specificity, a 13-signature model separated ophthalmopathy from stable hyperthyroidism.

The receptor comes from a woman aged 30 to 39 with Graves' ophthalmopathy. Sequencing was performed on blood. The J gene is TRBJ1-3, the V gene TRBV2; D unclear. The CDR3 nucleotides are TGTGCCAGCAGTGTGGAGGGCGACTCTGGAAACACCATATATTTT. This codes for CASSVEGDSGNTIYF. The variable domain in full, completed from reference TRBV2 and TRBJ1-3, reads EPEVTQTPSHQVTQMGQEVILRCVPISNHLYFYWYRQILGQKVEFLVSFYNNEISEKSEIFDDQFSVERPDGSNFTLKIRSTKLEDSAMYFCASSVEGDSGNTIYFGEGSWLTVV.